This T cell receptor beta chain is from a study of T cells after yellow fever vaccination. They built TCR cDNA with 5'RACE template switching, a step that put in a universal primer site and UMIs. A single record per CDR3 protein comes from TCRdb applying MiXCR to the 5' RACE reads. The sample records 400,000 to 650,000 distinct CDR3 sequences, around a fifth being singletons. The CDR3 contains 17 residues. V gave up 5 bases and J gave up 3 bases; unmatched junction bases: 9. The rearrangement joins TRBV12-3 or TRBV12-4 to TRBJ2-5; 13 bases are shared with TRBD2. The sequence came from a young man who received the YFV17D yellow fever vaccine. Here the sequenced sample was PBMCs, taken about 21 days after the first yellow fever vaccination. The CDR3 spells CASSPPSGTSGEETQYF. CDR3 sequence (DNA): TGTGCCAGCAGTCCCCCCTCCGGGACTAGCGGGGAAGAGACCCAGTACTTC.